This T cell receptor (beta chain) was sequenced for a study of T-cell reconstitution after alpha-beta-depleted transplantation in children. Study results and limitations: T cells produced anew were the main source of T-cell counts and diversity one year after transplant. Reportedly, only several hundred clones from non-depleted graft cells drove alpha-beta T-cell counts at about two months. Surviving recipient cells, namely T cells and thymic progenitors, were the source of high day-60 TCRbeta diversity in some patients.

This clonotype occurred many times. The antigen remains unidentified. This CDR3 has 15 residues. After removal of 6 bases from V and 3 bases from J, the junction contained 8 bases not matched to a gene. CDR1 and CDR2 (germline): DFQATT, SNEGSKA (reference sequence). Preparation of the TCRbeta library used unique molecular identifiers. One entry per CDR3 protein results from TCRdb running MiXCR on the PCR reads. The sample holds about 200,000 distinct CDR3 sequences, approximately 6.9% seen once. This TCR was sampled from a boy aged 2 to 10 with acute lymphoblastic leukemia, due to receive a stem cell transplant. Sequenced material: PBMCs, taken before TCRalphabeta/CD19-depleted stem cell transplant. The V and J genes are TRBV20-1 and TRBJ2-1, with 10 bases identical to TRBD2. The CDR3 spells CSAAPAGGFYNEQFF. The CDR3 coding sequence is TGCAGTGCCGCCCCAGCGGGAGGGTTCTACAATGAGCAGTTCTTC.